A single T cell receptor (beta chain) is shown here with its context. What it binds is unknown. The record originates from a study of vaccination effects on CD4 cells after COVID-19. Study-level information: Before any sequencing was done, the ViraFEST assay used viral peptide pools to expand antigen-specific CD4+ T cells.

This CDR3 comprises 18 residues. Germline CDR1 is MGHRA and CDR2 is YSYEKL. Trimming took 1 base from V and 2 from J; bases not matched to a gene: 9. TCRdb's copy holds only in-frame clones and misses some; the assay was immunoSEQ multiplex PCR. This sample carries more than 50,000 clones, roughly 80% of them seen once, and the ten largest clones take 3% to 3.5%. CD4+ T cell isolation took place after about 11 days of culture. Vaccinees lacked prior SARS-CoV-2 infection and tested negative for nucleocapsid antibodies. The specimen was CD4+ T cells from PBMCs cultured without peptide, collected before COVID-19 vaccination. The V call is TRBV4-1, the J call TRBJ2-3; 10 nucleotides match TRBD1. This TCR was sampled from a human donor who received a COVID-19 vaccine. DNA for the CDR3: TGCGCCAGCAGCCAAGTCCTGGTCGGGACAGGGGACACAGATACGCAGTATTTT. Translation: CASSQVLVGTGDTDTQYF.